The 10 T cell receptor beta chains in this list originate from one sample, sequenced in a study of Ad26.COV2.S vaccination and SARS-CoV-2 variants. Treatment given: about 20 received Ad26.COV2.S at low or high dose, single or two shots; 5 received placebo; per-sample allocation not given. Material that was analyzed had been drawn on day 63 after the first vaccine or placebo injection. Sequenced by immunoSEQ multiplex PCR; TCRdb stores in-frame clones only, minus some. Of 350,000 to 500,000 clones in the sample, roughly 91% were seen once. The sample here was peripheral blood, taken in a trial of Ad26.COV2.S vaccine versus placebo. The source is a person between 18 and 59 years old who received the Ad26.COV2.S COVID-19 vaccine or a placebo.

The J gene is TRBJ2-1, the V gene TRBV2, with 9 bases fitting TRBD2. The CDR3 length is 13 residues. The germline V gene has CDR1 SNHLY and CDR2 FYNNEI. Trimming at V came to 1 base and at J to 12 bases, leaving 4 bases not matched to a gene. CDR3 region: CASSEEAGGRQFF. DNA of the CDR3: TGTGCCAGCAGTGAAGAGGCGGGAGGGCGGCAGTTCTTC.

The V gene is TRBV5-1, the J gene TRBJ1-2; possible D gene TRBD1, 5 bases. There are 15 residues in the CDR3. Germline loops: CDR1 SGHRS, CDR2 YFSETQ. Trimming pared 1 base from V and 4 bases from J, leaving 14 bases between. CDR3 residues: CASSLSGTEGYGYTF. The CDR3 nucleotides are TGCGCCAGCAGCTTGTCGGGGACTGAGGGCTATGGCTACACCTTC.

The CDR3 nucleotides read TGTGCCAGCAGTCCCACAGGGGGGGACGTTGGGGAGCAGTACTTC. Translating it yields CASSPTGGDVGEQYF. The chain joins TRBV27 to TRBJ2-7; possibly TRBD1 for D (8 bases). Germline V gene sequence: CDR1 MNHEY, CDR2 SMNVEV (reference sequence). V was cut by 5 bases and J by 7 bases, with 21 bases left in between. The CDR3 totals 15 residues.

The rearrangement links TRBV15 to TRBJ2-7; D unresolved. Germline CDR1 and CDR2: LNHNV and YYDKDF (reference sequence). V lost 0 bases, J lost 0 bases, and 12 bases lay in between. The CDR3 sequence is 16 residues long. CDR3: CATSRDPDVSSYEQYF. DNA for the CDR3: TGTGCCACCAGCAGAGATCCGGACGTTAGCTCCTACGAGCAGTACTTC.

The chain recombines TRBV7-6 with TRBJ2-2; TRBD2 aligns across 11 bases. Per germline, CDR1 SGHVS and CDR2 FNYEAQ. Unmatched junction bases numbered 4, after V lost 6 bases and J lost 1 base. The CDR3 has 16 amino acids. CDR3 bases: TGTGCCAGCAGTTCTACTAGCGGGAGGAACACCGGGGAGCTGTTTTTT. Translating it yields CASSSTSGRNTGELFF. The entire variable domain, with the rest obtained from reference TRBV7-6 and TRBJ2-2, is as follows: GAGVSQSPRYKVTKRGQDVALRCDPISGHVSLYWYRQALGQGPEFLTYFNYEAQQDKSGLPNDRFSAERPEGSISTLTIQRTEQRDSAMYRCASSSTSGRNTGELFFGEGSRLTVL.

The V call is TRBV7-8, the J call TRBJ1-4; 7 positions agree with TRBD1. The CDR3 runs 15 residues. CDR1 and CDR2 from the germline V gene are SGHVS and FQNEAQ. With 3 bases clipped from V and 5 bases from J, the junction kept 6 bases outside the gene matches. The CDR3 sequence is CASSFVTGKNEKLFF. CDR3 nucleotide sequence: TGTGCCAGCAGCTTTGTGACAGGGAAGAATGAAAAACTGTTTTTT. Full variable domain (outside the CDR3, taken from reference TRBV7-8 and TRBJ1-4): GAGVSQSPRYKVAKRGQDVALRCDPISGHVSLFWYQQALGQGPEFLTYFQNEAQLDKSGLPSDRFFAERPEGSVSTLKIQRTQQEDSAVYLCASSFVTGKNEKLFFGSGTQLSVL.

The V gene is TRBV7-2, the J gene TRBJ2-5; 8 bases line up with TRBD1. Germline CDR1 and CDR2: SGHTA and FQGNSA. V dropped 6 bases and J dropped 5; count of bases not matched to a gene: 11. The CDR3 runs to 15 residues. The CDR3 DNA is TGTGCCAGCAGTCCGAGCAGGGGGCGAGCGGAGACCCAGTACTTC. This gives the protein CASSPSRGRAETQYF.

For the CDR3, the DNA is TGTGCCAGCAGTGAATGGGAGGGATCGGGCAATCAGCCCCAGCATTTT. The encoded protein is CASSEWEGSGNQPQHF. J is TRBJ1-5 and V is TRBV6-1, with D unclear. Germline loops: CDR1 MNHNS, CDR2 SASEGT. The CDR3 consists of 16 residues. V dropped 2 bases and J dropped 2 bases, with 13 bases sitting between them.

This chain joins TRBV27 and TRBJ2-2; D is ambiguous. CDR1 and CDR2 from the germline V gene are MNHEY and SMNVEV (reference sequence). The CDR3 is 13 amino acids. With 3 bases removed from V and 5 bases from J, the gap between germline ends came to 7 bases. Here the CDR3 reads CASSFRPTGELFF. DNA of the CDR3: TGTGCCAGCAGTTTTCGACCGACCGGGGAGCTGTTTTTT.

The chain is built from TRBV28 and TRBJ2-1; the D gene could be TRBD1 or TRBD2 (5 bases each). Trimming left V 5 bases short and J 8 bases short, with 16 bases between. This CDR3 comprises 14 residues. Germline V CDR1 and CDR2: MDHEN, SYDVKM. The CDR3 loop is CASSGTRGRHEQFF. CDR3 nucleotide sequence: TGTGCCAGCAGTGGCACTAGGGGCCGGCATGAGCAGTTCTTC. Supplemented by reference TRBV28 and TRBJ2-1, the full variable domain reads DVKVTQSSRYLVKRTGEKVFLECVQDMDHENMFWYRQDPGLGLRLIYFSYDVKMKEKGDIPEGYSVSREKKERFSLILESASTNQTSMYLCASSGTRGRHEQFFGPGTRLTVL.